The rows below give T cell receptor beta chains drawn from one sample of a study of control samples from healthy donors and cancer patients. Repertoires were generated with immunoSEQ multiplex PCR, while TCRdb's copy carries only in-frame clones and drops some. In the table there are about 130,000 clones, less than 95% of which are singletons. Sequencing was carried out using blood. These receptors all come from a man aged 18 to 29 in good health. The CDR3 runs from the conserved cysteine through the conserved F or W.

>TRBV7-6|TRBJ1-5
CASSLGTGNAQPQHF
>TRBV6-5|TRBJ2-1
CASMGAGGTYNEQFF
>TRBV5-1|TRBJ2-5
CASSPTSDRGQETQYF
>TRBV2|TRBJ1-1
CASSKGEDAEAFF
>TRBV3-1/TRBV3-2|TRBJ2-3
CASSPPGTSGATSTDTQYF
>TRBV6-5|TRBJ2-3
CASSYQGARGTDTQYF
>TRBV7-9|TRBJ1-5
CASSSDRQPQHF
>TRBV12-5|TRBJ2-2
CASGLNGGASAGELFF
>TRBV24-1|TRBJ2-1
CATSDLHGTINEQFF
>TRBV12-3/TRBV12-4|TRBJ2-7
CASWASGTYEQYF
>TRBV5-4|TRBJ2-3
CASSAGGPKDTQYF
>TRBV6-5|TRBJ1-1
CASSKKGWDTEAFF
>TRBV18|TRBJ2-3
CASSPRSGGGADTQYF
>TRBV5-4|TRBJ1-2
CASSPQGISWGGGYTF
>TRBV12-3/TRBV12-4|TRBJ1-5
CASRGRLNQPQHF
>TRBV5-1|TRBJ2-1
CASSYGGTVNEQFF